What follows is one T cell receptor beta chain and its context. There are 15 residues in the CDR3. Germline CDR1 and CDR2: SNHLY and FYNNEI. The ends were cut back, 6 bases at V and 0 bases at J, with 12 bases in the middle. Sequenced by immunoSEQ multiplex PCR; TCRdb stores in-frame clones only, minus some. The table records roughly 130,000 clones, about four fifths of them present only once. This specimen comes from a study of blood T cell repertoires in COVID-19. Study-wide context: The origin of the acute and convalescent COVID-19 samples was the United States, Italy and Spain. In each case, the material was cDNA or gDNA derived from T cells, B-cell-depleted T cells, or PBMCs.

The chain has TRBV2 and TRBJ1-5; tentative D call: TRBD1 (6 bases). The receptor was derived from an elderly man with acute or convalescent COVID-19. Source material: peripheral blood. The CDR3 loop reads CASRRTDNSNQPQHF. The DNA for the CDR3 is TGTGCCAGCAGGAGGACAGACAATAGCAATCAGCCCCAGCATTTT.